This T cell receptor (beta chain) was found in a study of post-analysis software for immune sequencing data. Points from the study as a whole: TRBV5-6, TRBV5-1 and TRBV20-1 belonged to a set of roughly 5 TRBV segments that were more frequent in patients than controls. Versus controls, multiple sclerosis patients showed significantly lower diversity (normalized Chao1).

On this clonotype itself: No antigen is known for it.

Built from TCR beta cDNA, the libraries had unique molecular identifiers in them. TCRdb analysed the PCR reads with MiXCR anew, one entry per CDR3 protein. This table has fewer than 850,000 distinct CDR3 sequences, roughly 46% appearing once. V was pared by 0 bases and J by 5 bases, with 8 bases of the junction left unmatched. The CDR3 runs 18 residues. CDR1 is LGHNA, CDR2 YSLEER, per germline. Sequenced sample: blood. This clonotype originated in a girl between 10 and 17 years old with multiple sclerosis. The chain has TRBV4-3 and TRBJ2-1, with 12 positions matching TRBD2. The CDR3 DNA reads as TGCGCCAGCAGCCAAGAAAGGAGACGACTAGCGGGGGACAATGAGCAGTTCTTC. It specifies CASSQERRRLAGDNEQFF.